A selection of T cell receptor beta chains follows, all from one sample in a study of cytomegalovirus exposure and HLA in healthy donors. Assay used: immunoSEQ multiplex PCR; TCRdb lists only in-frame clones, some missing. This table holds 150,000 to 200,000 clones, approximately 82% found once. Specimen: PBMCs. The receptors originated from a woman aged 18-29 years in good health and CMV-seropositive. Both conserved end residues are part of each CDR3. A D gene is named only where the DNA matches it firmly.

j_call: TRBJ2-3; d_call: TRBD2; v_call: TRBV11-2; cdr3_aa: CASKLAGSGNTQYF; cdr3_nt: TGTGCCAGCAAACTAGCGGGTTCAGGTAATACGCAGTATTTT
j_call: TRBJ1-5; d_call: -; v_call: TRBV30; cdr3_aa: CAWSEGLSNQPQHF; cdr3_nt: TGTGCCTGGAGCGAGGGATTGAGCAATCAGCCCCAGCATTTT
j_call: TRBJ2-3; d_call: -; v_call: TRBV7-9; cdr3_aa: CASSLAGTFTDTQYF; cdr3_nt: TGTGCCAGCAGCTTAGCGGGCACGTTTACAGATACGCAGTATTTT
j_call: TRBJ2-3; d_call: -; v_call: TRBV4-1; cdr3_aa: CASRVHDLYYTDTQYF; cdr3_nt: TGCGCCAGTAGAGTGCACGATCTTTATTACACAGATACGCAGTATTTT
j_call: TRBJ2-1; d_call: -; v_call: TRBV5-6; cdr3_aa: CASSLGPSYNEQFF; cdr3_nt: TGTGCCAGCAGCTTGGGTCCTTCCTACAATGAGCAGTTCTTC
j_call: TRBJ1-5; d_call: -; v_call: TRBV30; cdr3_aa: CAWSKGPGQPQHF; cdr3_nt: TGTGCCTGGAGTAAGGGGCCTGGGCAGCCCCAGCATTTT
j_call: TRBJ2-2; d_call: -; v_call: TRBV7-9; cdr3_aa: CASSFTSQRAGELFF; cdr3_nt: TGTGCCAGCAGCTTTACTAGCCAAAGGGCCGGGGAGCTGTTTTTT
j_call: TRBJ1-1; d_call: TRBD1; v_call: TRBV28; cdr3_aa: CASSFHRGTEAFF; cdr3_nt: TGTGCCAGCAGTTTCCACAGGGGCACTGAAGCTTTCTTT
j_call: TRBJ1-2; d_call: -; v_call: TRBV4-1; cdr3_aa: CASSQVPRVYGYTF; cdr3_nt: TGCGCCAGCAGCCAAGTTCCCAGGGTCTATGGCTACACCTTC
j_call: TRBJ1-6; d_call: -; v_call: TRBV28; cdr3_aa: CASRTGGENSPLHF; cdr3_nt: TGTGCCAGCAGAACGGGGGGGGAGAATTCACCCCTCCACTTT
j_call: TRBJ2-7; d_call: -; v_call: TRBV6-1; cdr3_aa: CASSGWDTGSGQYF; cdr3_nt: TGTGCCAGCAGTGGGTGGGACACCGGCTCTGGGCAGTACTTC
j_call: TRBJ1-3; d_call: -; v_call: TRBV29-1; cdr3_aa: CSVYVRGDGNTIYF; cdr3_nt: TGCAGCGTGTACGTCAGGGGAGATGGAAACACCATATATTTT
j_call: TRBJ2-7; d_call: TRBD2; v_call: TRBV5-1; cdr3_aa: CASSLSGLAGGYEQYF; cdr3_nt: TGCGCCAGCAGCTTGTCGGGACTAGCGGGGGGCTACGAGCAGTACTTC
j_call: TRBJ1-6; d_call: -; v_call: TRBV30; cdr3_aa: CAWSVLGARNSPLHF; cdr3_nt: TGTGCCTGGAGTGTATTAGGGGCGCGGAATTCACCCCTCCACTTT
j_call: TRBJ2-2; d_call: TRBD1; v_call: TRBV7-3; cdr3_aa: CASSLPGTVTGELFF; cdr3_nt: TGTGCCAGCAGCCTACCCGGGACAGTCACCGGGGAGCTGTTTTTT